The source of this TCR beta chain is a study of cytomegalovirus exposure and HLA in healthy donors. Study summary: One earlier analysis, a look at some 180 million T cells, found about 100 million unique TCR beta sequences.

This PCR relied on a set of 60 Vbeta primers and 13 Jbeta primers. Libraries were prepared by immunoSEQ multiplex PCR; TCRdb keeps only in-frame clonotypes and omits some of them. The data contain about 180,000 clones, around 81% of them seen just once; the ten biggest clones take up roughly 5%. The CDR3 loop spans 17 amino acids. Germline-derived CDR1 and CDR2 are GTSNPN and SVGIG (reference sequence). Trimming cost V 2 bases and J 5 bases; bases outside gene matches: 15. The receptor comes from a woman younger than 30 in good health and CMV-seropositive. The chain couples TRBV30 to TRBJ1-1, with 9 bases aligning to TRBD1. Sequencing was carried out using PBMCs. The CDR3 nucleotides read TGTGCCTGGAGTCGGGACAGGGTTCGGACTGCAGAAACTGAAGCTTTCTTT. The encoded protein is CAWSRDRVRTAETEAFF.